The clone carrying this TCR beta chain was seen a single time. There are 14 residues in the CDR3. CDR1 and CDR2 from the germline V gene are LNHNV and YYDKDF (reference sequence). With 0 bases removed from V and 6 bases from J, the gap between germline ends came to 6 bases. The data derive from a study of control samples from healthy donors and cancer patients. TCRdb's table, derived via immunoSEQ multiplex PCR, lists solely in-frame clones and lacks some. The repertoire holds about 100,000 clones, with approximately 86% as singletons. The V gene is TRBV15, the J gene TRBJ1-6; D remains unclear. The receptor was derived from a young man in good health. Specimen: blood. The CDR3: CATSRDRGNSPLHF. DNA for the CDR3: TGTGCCACCAGCAGAGATCGGGGTAATTCACCCCTCCACTTT.